One and the same sample provided the 17 T cell receptor beta chains below, sequenced in a study of cytomegalovirus exposure and HLA in healthy donors. PCR amplification relied on 60 Vbeta primers (plus 13 Jbeta primers). Measured with immunoSEQ multiplex PCR; TCRdb has only the in-frame clones, and not every one. The sample has about 150,000 clones, approximately 74% seen once. The material sequenced was PBMCs. The receptors stem from a man younger than 30 in good health and CMV-seronegative.

This clone occurred once. The V and J genes are TRBV5-4 and TRBJ2-1, with 10 bases aligning to TRBD2. With 4 bases clipped from V and 13 bases from J, the junction kept 8 bases outside the gene matches. This CDR3 region has 13 residues. CDR1 and CDR2 (germline): SGHNT, YYREEE (reference sequence). The CDR3 here is CASSPGLAKIQFF. CDR3 nucleotides: TGTGCCAGCAGCCCGGGACTAGCGAAGATCCAGTTCTTC.

The chain is built from TRBV19 and TRBJ1-1; D ambiguous. CDR1 is LNHDA, CDR2 SQIVND, per germline (reference sequence). Trimming took 5 bases from V and 8 from J, leaving 15 bases between them. The length of the CDR3 is 13 residues. The CDR3: CASSASSVLEAFF. The CDR3, as DNA: TGTGCCAGTAGTGCCTCAAGTGTACTAGAAGCTTTCTTT.

Note on this clone: Additional DNA sequences in this sample encode the identical CDR3. This chain uses TRBV7-2 with TRBJ1-6; no reliable D call. Between the trimmed V and J ends, which lost 5 bases and 5 bases, there was a span of 13 bases. Germline V gene data show CDR1 as SGHTA and CDR2 as FQGNSA. The CDR3 contains 15 residues. CDR3 region: CASSPGSGNNSPLHF. The DNA for the CDR3 is TGTGCCAGCAGCCCGGGCTCGGGGAATAATTCACCCCTCCACTTT.

This clone turned up a few times. The V call is TRBV6-6, the J call TRBJ1-5, with D possibly matching TRBD1 (5 bases). Between the trimmed V and J ends, which lost 0 bases and 7 bases, there was a span of 16 bases. The CDR3 totals 16 residues. CDR1 is MNHNY, CDR2 SVGAGI, per germline (reference sequence). CDR3 region: CASSYSGQGIHQPQHF. The CDR3 region has the DNA TGTGCCAGCAGTTACTCGGGTCAGGGAATACACCAGCCCCAGCATTTT.

This clone was detected a few times. The chain uses TRBV18 and TRBJ2-3, with D perhaps TRBD2 (6 bases). CDR3 size: 16 residues. Germline lookup yields CDR1 KGHSH and CDR2 LQKENI. The germline V and J ends were trimmed by 3 bases and 0 bases, with 13 bases remaining between them. The CDR3 DNA is TGTGCCAGCTCACCGTCCTGGAGGGCTAGCACAGATACGCAGTATTTT. Protein product: CASSPSWRASTDTQYF.

This clone was found a few times. The V call is TRBV12-5, the J call TRBJ2-7, with 11 positions matching TRBD2. V lost 1 base and J lost 0; bases outside the gene matches: 8. The germline gives CDR1 LGHNT, CDR2 FRNRAP. The CDR3 loop spans 18 amino acids. The CDR3 reads CASGLDPPTSGDSYEQYF. CDR3 bases: TGTGCTAGTGGTTTGGACCCCCCGACTAGCGGGGACTCCTACGAGCAGTACTTC.

The chain joins TRBV5-1 to TRBJ2-7; 9 nucleotides match TRBD1. Germline trimming cut 4 bases from V and 4 bases from J; bases unmatched to any gene: 3. The V gene's germline CDR1 is SGHRS and CDR2 YFSETQ. This CDR3 spans 13 amino acids. CDR3 protein: CASSLGTGYEQYV. As DNA, the CDR3 is TGCGCCAGCAGCCTCGGGACAGGGTACGAGCAGTACGTC.

This chain connects TRBV7-9 to TRBJ1-6; the D is unclear. Germline V CDR1 and CDR2: SEHNR, FQNEAQ (reference sequence). The CDR3 is 15 amino acids. V lost 0 bases and J 9 bases, leaving 12 bases between the germline ends. The chain's CDR3 is CASSLAPGGGSPLHF. DNA of the CDR3: TGTGCCAGCAGCTTAGCCCCAGGAGGAGGTTCACCCCTCCACTTT.

The chain is built from TRBV28 and TRBJ1-3, with D perhaps matching TRBD1 (5 bases). The CDR3 totals 17 residues. The germline V gene has CDR1 MDHEN and CDR2 SYDVKM. V shed 5 bases and J shed 0 bases, with 17 bases lying between them. The CDR3 coding sequence is TGTGCCAGCAGTCCAAACGGAGGGGCAGGCTCTGGAAACACCATATATTTT. Translation: CASSPNGGAGSGNTIYF.

The chain links TRBV18 to TRBJ1-1, with D unresolved. CDR3 size: 14 residues. Germline CDR1 and CDR2: KGHSH and LQKENI. Trimming took 1 base from V and 5 from J, leaving 11 bases between them. In nucleotides, the CDR3 is TGTGCCAGCTCACCACAGTCGGGAAGTACTGAAGCTTTCTTT. Its translation: CASSPQSGSTEAFF.

The chain joins TRBV5-1 to TRBJ2-3, with no clear D. Germline CDR1 and CDR2: SGHRS and YFSETQ. The V gene lost 3 bases and the J gene lost 3 bases, with 14 bases spanning the gap. There are 15 residues in the CDR3. The CDR3 nucleotides read TGCGCCAGCAGCTCCGCCCCTCTAGAAACAGATACGCAGTATTTT. Translating gives CASSSAPLETDTQYF.

The chain combines TRBV28 with TRBJ2-3; TRBD2 matches at 7 bases. The V and J ends lost 2 bases and 2 bases, in that order; junction bases with no gene match: 7. CDR3 size: 16 residues. Germline CDR1 MDHEN, CDR2 SYDVKM. CDR3 sequence reads: CASSLGLAEYTDTQYF. DNA of the CDR3: TGTGCCAGCAGTTTAGGGCTAGCGGAGTACACAGATACGCAGTATTTT.

The gene calls are TRBV6-5 and TRBJ2-1; TRBD2 is a possible D gene (6 bases). This CDR3 region has 15 residues. V gave up 8 bases and J gave up 1 base, with 15 bases separating them. Germline V gene lookup returns CDR1 MNHEY and CDR2 SVGAGI. The CDR3 region has the DNA TGTGCCAGCCGGTCGGCGGGGTCTTCCTACAATGAGCAGTTCTTC. This translates into CASRSAGSSYNEQFF.

This chain joins TRBV7-9 and TRBJ1-2; D not resolved. There are 14 residues in the CDR3. CDR1 is SEHNR and CDR2 is FQNEAQ in the germline V gene (reference sequence). Trimming cost V 0 bases and J 8 bases, with 13 bases left between them. CDR3 protein: CASSLAGREGGYTF. CDR3 sequence (DNA): TGTGCCAGCAGCTTAGCGGGAAGGGAGGGAGGCTACACCTTC.

In DNA form, the CDR3 reads TGTGCCAGCAGTTGGGGAGGGGGGTCTAGCGATGGCTACACCTTC. Amino acid sequence: CASSWGGGSSDGYTF. V usage is TRBV6-5 and J usage is TRBJ1-2, with D maybe TRBD1 (6 bases). The CDR3 has 15 amino acids. Germline values: CDR1 MNHEY, CDR2 SVGAGI. The V gene lost 4 bases and the J gene lost 6 bases, with 18 bases spanning the gap.

The chain couples TRBV9 to TRBJ1-1; D might be TRBD1 (5 bases). CDR1 and CDR2 (germline): SGDLS, YYNGEE. CDR3 size: 13 residues. The V end lost 1 base, the J end lost 4 bases, and 8 bases lay between the germline ends. CDR3 amino acids: CASSVQGITEAFF. CDR3 bases: TGTGCCAGCAGCGTACAGGGTATCACTGAAGCTTTCTTT. Complete variable domain (other parts from reference TRBV9 and TRBJ1-1): DSGVTQTPKHLITATGQRVTLRCSPRSGDLSVYWYQQSLDQGLQFLIQYYNGEERAKGNILERFSAQQFPDLHSELNLSSLELGDSALYFCASSVQGITEAFFGQGTRLTVV.

This chain uses TRBV7-9 with TRBJ2-5; weak D call: TRBD2 (6 bases). The ends were cut back, 1 base at V and 5 bases at J, with 8 bases in the middle. The germline V gene encodes CDR1 SEHNR and CDR2 FQNEAQ (reference sequence). The CDR3 spans 13 residues. The CDR3 loop is CASSLEGLETQYF. CDR3 sequence (DNA): TGTGCCAGCAGCTTAGAGGGACTTGAGACCCAGTACTTC.